This passage covers 4 T cell receptor beta chains from one sample sequenced in a study of metastatic and nonmetastatic thyroid tumors. TCRdb reanalyzed the PCR reads with MiXCR. The sample includes about 16,000 clones, around 12% seen only once; the top ten take about a sixth. Thyroid surgery was preceded by no treatment in any patient. The source material was tumor tissue. The receptors originated from a female donor with papillary thyroid cancer or a benign thyroid nodule (not recorded which). Some clones in this sample may be carry-over from other donors' samples.

This clone was picked up many times. This sequence joins TRBV11-3 and TRBJ2-4; tentative D call: TRBD2 (5 bases). The CDR3 spans 16 residues. V was clipped by 8 bases and J by 0 bases, with 17 bases between them. The germline CDR1 and CDR2 sequences are SGHNT and YENEEA. CDR3 sequence (DNA): TGTGCCAGCGGCGGGTCGCAACTAATAGCCAAAAACATTCAGTACTTC. As protein: CASGGSQLIAKNIQYF.

This clone came up a few times. The chain uses TRBV2 and TRBJ1-1; maybe TRBD1 (5 bases). In germline, CDR1 is SNHLY, CDR2 FYNNEI. Trimming pared 3 bases from V and 13 bases from J, leaving 18 bases between. This CDR3 comprises 13 residues. The CDR3 is CASSDDSDSFGFF. The CDR3 DNA reads TGTGCCAGCAGTGACGACAGCGATTCGTTTGGTTTCTTT.

The rearrangement uses TRBV9 and TRBJ1-1; D remains unclear. V lost 4 bases and J lost 11, with 12 bases in between. Germline V lookup: CDR1 SGDLS, CDR2 YYNGEE. CDR3 length equals 11 residues. Written as DNA, the CDR3 is TGTGCCAGCAGCTCGGGCAGTGCGGCTTTCTTT. Protein product: CASSSGSAAFF.

For this clone: A much larger clone lies one base from this, so it may be a read error. The conserved phenylalanine or tryptophan normally closing the CDR3 is absent here, so this likely arose from a read error. V usage is TRBV5-1 and J usage is TRBJ2-5, with 7 bases that match TRBD1. CDR3 length: 15 residues. V gave up 4 bases and J gave up 3 bases; unmatched junction bases: 9. From germline, CDR1 is SGHRS and CDR2 YFSETQ. The DNA for the CDR3 is TGCGCCAGCAGCCTAAGACAGGGTCGGGAAGAGACCCAGTACCTC. It codes for CASSLRQGREETQYL.